This TCR beta chain was identified in a study of blood T cell repertoires in COVID-19. The CDR3 length is 15 residues. The germline V gene has CDR1 SGHAT and CDR2 FQNNGV. The V segment lost 5 bases and the J segment 4 bases; nucleotides outside the gene matches: 9. TCRdb keeps only in-frame clones here, not all; method: immunoSEQ multiplex PCR. This repertoire shows 300,000 to 400,000 clones, over 75% found once; its top ten account for about 2.5%. This receptor was taken from a woman aged 60-75 years with COVID-19, enrolled during active disease. Source material: peripheral blood. The chain employs TRBV11-2 and TRBJ2-3; 7 bases are shared with TRBD2. CDR3 coding DNA: TGTGCCAGCAGCCTGATGGCGGGAGAGGCAGATACGCAGTATTTT. It translates to CASSLMAGEADTQYF.